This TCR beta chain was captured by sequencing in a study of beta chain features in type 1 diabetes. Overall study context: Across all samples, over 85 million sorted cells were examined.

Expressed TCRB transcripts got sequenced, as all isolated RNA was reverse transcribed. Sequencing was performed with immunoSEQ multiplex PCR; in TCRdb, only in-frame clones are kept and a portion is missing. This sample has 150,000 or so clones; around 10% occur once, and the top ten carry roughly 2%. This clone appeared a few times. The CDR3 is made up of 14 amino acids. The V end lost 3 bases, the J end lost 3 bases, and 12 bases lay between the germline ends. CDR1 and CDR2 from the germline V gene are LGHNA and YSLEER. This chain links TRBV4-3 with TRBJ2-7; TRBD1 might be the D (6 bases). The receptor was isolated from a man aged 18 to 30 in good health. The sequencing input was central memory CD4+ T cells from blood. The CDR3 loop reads CASSQGQQGYEQYF. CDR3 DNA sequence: TGCGCCAGCAGCCAGGGCCAACAGGGCTACGAGCAGTACTTC.